Following are 11 T cell receptor beta chains from one sample sequenced in a study of metastatic and nonmetastatic thyroid tumors. MiXCR was used by TCRdb to re-call the PCR reads. The sample yields roughly 48,000 clones, over 15% seen once. Thyroid surgery took place with no prior treatment in any patient. Sequencing was carried out using blood. The receptors stem from a female donor with papillary thyroid cancer or a benign thyroid nodule (not recorded which). Some clones in this sample may be carry-over from other donors' samples.

This clone was observed a handful of times. This chain links TRBV3-1 with TRBJ2-7, with no clear D. The ends were cut back, 4 bases at V and 6 bases at J, with 25 bases in the middle. CDR1 and CDR2 from the germline V gene are LGHDT and YNNKEL (reference sequence). The CDR3 is 17 residues long. The CDR3 spells CASSPIGITSSVGEQYF. CDR3 DNA: TGTGCCAGCAGCCCCATAGGGATTACCAGCAGCGTGGGCGAGCAGTACTTC.

Many counts were recorded for this clone. This sequence joins TRBV28 and TRBJ1-2; a weak D match, TRBD1 (6 bases). The V end was cut by 6 bases, the J end by 7 bases, with 18 bases between. CDR3 length: 14 amino acids. The germline gives CDR1 MDHEN, CDR2 SYDVKM. The DNA for the CDR3 is TGTGCCAGCAGATCCCCCGCCAGGGGCTTTGGCTACACCTTC. It codes for CASRSPARGFGYTF.

This clone was seen repeatedly, ten times or more. The gene calls are TRBV29-1 and TRBJ1-2, with D tentatively TRBD1 (6 bases). CDR1 is SQVTM and CDR2 is ANQGSEA in the germline V gene. The V end was cut by 3 bases, the J end by 5 bases, with 13 bases between. CDR3 size: 13 residues. CDR3 nucleotides: TGCAGCGTTGACCTGGGGGCAATTTATGGCTACACCTTC. The encoded protein is CSVDLGAIYGYTF.

The genes are TRBV4-2 and TRBJ1-2; no clear D. The CDR3 runs 16 residues. Between the trimmed V and J ends, which lost 3 bases and 3 bases, there was a span of 17 bases. The V gene's germline CDR1 is LGHNA and CDR2 YNFKEQ. The CDR3 loop reads CASSQFMGLRDYGYTF. CDR3 coding DNA: TGTGCCAGCAGCCAGTTTATGGGATTAAGGGACTATGGCTACACCTTC.

Worth noting for this clone: No conserved phenylalanine or tryptophan ends this CDR3, so it is likely a read error. The chain uses TRBV15 and TRBJ2-7, with 10 positions matching TRBD2. J lost 2 bases, V lost 7 bases, and 17 bases had no gene match. The CDR3 is 18 amino acids. Germline lookup yields CDR1 LNHNV and CDR2 YYDKDF (reference sequence). The CDR3 is CATIIHPSSGRIPYEQYL. The CDR3, as DNA: TGTGCCACCATCATCCATCCCAGTAGCGGGAGGATCCCCTACGAGCAGTACCTC.

This clone came up many times. The genes are TRBV7-6 and TRBJ2-7; no firm D call. Germline values: CDR1 SGHVS, CDR2 FNYEAQ. Trimming removed 1 base from V and 4 bases from J, with 11 bases in between. The CDR3 spans 14 residues. CDR3 amino acids: CASSLGSGTYEQYF. The CDR3 nucleotides read TGTGCCAGCAGCTTAGGGTCAGGAACTTACGAGCAGTACTTC.

The sample holds many counts of this clone. The chain couples TRBV7-2 to TRBJ2-1; D gene uncertain. Germline assignment: CDR1 SGHTA and CDR2 FQGNSA. This CDR3 is 13 amino acids long. With 6 bases removed from V and 1 base from J, the gap between germline ends came to 7 bases. The CDR3 here is CASRGRSYNEQFF. CDR3 coding DNA: TGTGCCAGCAGGGGTAGGTCCTACAATGAGCAGTTCTTC.

This clone was detected many times. This chain joins TRBV12-3 or TRBV12-4 and TRBJ1-4; 8 positions match TRBD1. Trimming took 3 bases from V and 14 from J; bases not matched to a gene: 5. The CDR3 length is 12 residues. The CDR3 region is CASSFAGQGLFF. Written as DNA, the CDR3 is TGTGCCAGCAGTTTTGCCGGACAGGGTCTGTTTTTT.

This clone was counted only a few times. The CDR3 DNA reads as TGTGCCAGCAAGACGCCCCGGCGGAGCATTAGTAGCGGCGAGCAGTTCTTC. It codes for CASKTPRRSISSGEQFF. V is TRBV6-5 and J is TRBJ2-1, with a weak D call TRBD2 (6 bases). Trimming removed 7 bases from V and 10 bases from J, with 29 bases in between. The CDR3 is made up of 17 amino acids. Germline V gene data show CDR1 as MNHEY and CDR2 as SVGAGI.

This clone was picked up a small number of times. The rearrangement links TRBV6-1 to TRBJ2-7; 7 bases fit TRBD1. CDR3 length: 14 residues. Germline lookup yields CDR1 MNHNS and CDR2 SASEGT. Trimming cost V 8 bases and J 2 bases; bases outside gene matches: 9. The CDR3 region has the DNA TGTGCCAGCTCACGCCAGGGACAGACCTACGAGCAGTACTTC. Amino acid sequence: CASSRQGQTYEQYF.

This clone was observed at least ten times. The CDR3: CASRPGQANTGELFF. The CDR3 coding sequence is TGTGCCAGCAGACCGGGACAGGCGAACACCGGGGAGCTGTTTTTT. The rearrangement links TRBV7-9 to TRBJ2-2; 8 positions agree with TRBD1. Germline lookup yields CDR1 SEHNR and CDR2 FQNEAQ (reference sequence). The CDR3 consists of 15 residues. J was trimmed by 0 bases and V by 6 bases; bases with no gene match: 3. The full variable domain, completed using reference TRBV7-9 and TRBJ2-2, is DTGVSQNPRHKITKRGQNVTFRCDPISEHNRLYWYRQTLGQGPEFLTYFQNEAQLEKSRLLSDRFSAERPKGSFSTLEIQRTEQGDSAMYLCASRPGQANTGELFFGEGSRLTVL.